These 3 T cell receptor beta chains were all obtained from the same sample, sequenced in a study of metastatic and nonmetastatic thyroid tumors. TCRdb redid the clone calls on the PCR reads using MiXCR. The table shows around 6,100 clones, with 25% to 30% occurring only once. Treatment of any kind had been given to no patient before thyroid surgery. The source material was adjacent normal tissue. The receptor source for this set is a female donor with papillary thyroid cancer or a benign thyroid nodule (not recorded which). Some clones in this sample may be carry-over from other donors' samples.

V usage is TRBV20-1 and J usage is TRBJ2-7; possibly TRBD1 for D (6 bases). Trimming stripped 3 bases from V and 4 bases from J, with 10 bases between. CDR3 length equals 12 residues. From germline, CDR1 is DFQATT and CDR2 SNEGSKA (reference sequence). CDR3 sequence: CSASGGGYEQYF. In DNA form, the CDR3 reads TGCAGTGCTAGTGGGGGCGGGTACGAGCAGTACTTC.

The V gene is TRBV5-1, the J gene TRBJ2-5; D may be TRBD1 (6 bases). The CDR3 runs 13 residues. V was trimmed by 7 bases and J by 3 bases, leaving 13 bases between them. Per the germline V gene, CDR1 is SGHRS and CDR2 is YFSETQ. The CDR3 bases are TGCGCCAGCGCGCTCTACAGGGAAGAGACCCAGTACTTC. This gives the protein CASALYREETQYF.

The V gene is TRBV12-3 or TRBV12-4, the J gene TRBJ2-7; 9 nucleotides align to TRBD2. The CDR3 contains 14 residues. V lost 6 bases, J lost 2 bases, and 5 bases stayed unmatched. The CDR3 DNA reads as TGTGCCAGCAGGAAGACTAGCGGAGCCTACGAGCAGTACTTC. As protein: CASRKTSGAYEQYF.